The source of this T cell receptor beta chain is a study of CD8+ T cells in alopecia areata. Study-level information: Patients in the treated group were given tofacitinib by mouth, 5 to 10 mg twice a day. Study-level points and caveats: Scalp specimens additionally yield sequences from normal skin's resident alphabeta T cells.

PBMCs served as the source from which CD4+ and CD8+ T cells were sorted. With respect to this clone: The antigen is unknown.

Following extraction, RNA underwent reverse transcription to cDNA, which served as the sequencing template. Some clones are missing from TCRdb's copy, which holds only in-frame ones; the method was immunoSEQ multiplex PCR. Of about 150,000 clones in the sample, around 47% are singletons; the top ten hold 6% to 7%. CDR1 SGDLS and CDR2 YYNGEE come from the germline V gene. CDR3 size: 15 residues. V lost 0 bases and J lost 1, with 9 bases in between. This sequence was found in a human donor with alopecia areata. The sequenced material came from CD4+ T cells sorted from blood. The chain has TRBV9 and TRBJ2-3, with D tentatively TRBD1 (5 bases). The CDR3 coding sequence is TGTGCCAGCAGCGTAGGGGGCGTTGGCACAGATACGCAGTATTTT. Its translation is CASSVGGVGTDTQYF.